This T cell receptor beta chain was profiled in a study of blood T cell repertoires in COVID-19. There are 16 residues in the CDR3. CDR1 SNHLY and CDR2 FYNNEI come from the germline V gene. V lost 6 bases and J 3 bases, leaving 17 bases between the germline ends. Per the study methods: Amplification of reference gene primers was used by the study to estimate nucleated cell counts. Clones were sequenced by immunoSEQ multiplex PCR, and TCRdb holds only the in-frame ones, with some missing. D and trimming come from the DNA, and the V and J calls and clone size come from that table. The sample holds about 50,000 clones, about 83% seen once.

The gene calls are TRBV2 and TRBJ2-2, with D tentatively TRBD1 (6 bases). Sequencing used peripheral blood. The clonotype was recovered from a man in his 70s with active COVID-19. CDR3 DNA sequence: TGTGCCAGCAGGGATACCGGGACACATTACACCGGGGAGCTGTTTTTT. Its translation is CASRDTGTHYTGELFF.